This T cell receptor (beta chain) stems from a study of T cells in Graves' hyperthyroidism and ophthalmopathy. Amplification of TCR beta CDR3 regions was performed using RNA transcripts as template. TCR CDR3 regions were first amplified by RT-PCR with HTBI primers. TCRdb re-called the multiplex PCR reads through MiXCR, storing one row per CDR3 protein. Among roughly 260,000 distinct CDR3 sequences listed, just over 14% were seen once. Details on this clonotype: A much larger clone lies one base from this, so it may be a read error.

Germline values: CDR1 MDHEN, CDR2 SYDVKM. The CDR3 has 16 residues. V lost 4 bases and J lost 5; bases outside the gene matches: 8. This sequence joins TRBV28 and TRBJ1-6; 7 bases are a match to TRBD1. The sample taken for sequencing was blood. The TCR comes from a woman aged 35 to 49 with Graves' hyperthyroidism that later progressed to Graves' ophthalmopathy. The CDR3 region has the DNA TGTGCCAGCAGTTCTCCCGCCAGGGGGAATAATTCACCCCTCCACTTT. This codes for CASSSPARGNNSPLHF.